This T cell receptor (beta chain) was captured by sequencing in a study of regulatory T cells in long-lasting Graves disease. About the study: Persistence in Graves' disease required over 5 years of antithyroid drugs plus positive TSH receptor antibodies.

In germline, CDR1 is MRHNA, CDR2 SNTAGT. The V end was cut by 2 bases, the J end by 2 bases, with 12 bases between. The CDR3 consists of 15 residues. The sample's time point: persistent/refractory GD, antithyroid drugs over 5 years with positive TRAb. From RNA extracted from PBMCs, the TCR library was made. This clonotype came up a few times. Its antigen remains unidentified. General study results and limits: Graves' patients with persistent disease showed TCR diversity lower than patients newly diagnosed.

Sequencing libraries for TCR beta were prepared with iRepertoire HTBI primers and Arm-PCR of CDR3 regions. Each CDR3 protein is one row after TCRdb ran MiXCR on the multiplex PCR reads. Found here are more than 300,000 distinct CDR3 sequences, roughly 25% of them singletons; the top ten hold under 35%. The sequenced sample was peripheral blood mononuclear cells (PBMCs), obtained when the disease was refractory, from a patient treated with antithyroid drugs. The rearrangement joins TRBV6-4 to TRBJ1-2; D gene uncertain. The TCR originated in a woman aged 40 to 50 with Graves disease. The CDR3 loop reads CASSDPGGGNYGYTF. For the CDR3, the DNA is TGTGCCAGCAGTGACCCGGGAGGAGGCAACTATGGCTACACCTTC.